The 8 T cell receptor beta chains listed next were all sequenced from one sample in a study of spatial heterogeneity in lung cancer. TCRdb passed the 5' RACE reads through MiXCR, listing each CDR3 protein once. The sample consists of over 10,000 distinct CDR3 sequences, about 4% of them appearing once. Findings and limits, study-wide: Expanded alpha and beta TCR counts within tumors tracked tumor mutation counts.

As to time point: sample taken at primary tumor resection. What these receptors recognize is not known. Sequencing was performed on lung tumor tissue, taken at surgery. Every receptor here comes from a male donor with early-stage non-small cell lung cancer.

This clonotype turned up a few times. The V call is TRBV2, the J call TRBJ2-3; D may be TRBD2 (5 bases). CDR3 size: 13 residues. Germline CDR1 SNHLY, CDR2 FYNNEI. V lost 4 bases and J lost 4, with 9 bases in between. CDR3 sequence: CASSGTVADTQYF. The CDR3 coding sequence is TGTGCCAGCAGTGGGACTGTAGCAGATACGCAGTATTTT.

This clonotype was counted ten times or more. The V and J genes are TRBV29-1 and TRBJ2-2; maybe TRBD2 (7 bases). This CDR3 has 15 residues. CDR1 and CDR2 from the germline V gene are SQVTM and ANQGSEA. V gave up 5 bases and J gave up 2 bases, with 15 bases separating them. Here the CDR3 DNA reads TGCAGCGTTCCCATGGGGGGGCTAAACACCGGGGAGCTGTTTTTT. It specifies CSVPMGGLNTGELFF.

The CDR3 coding sequence is TGTGCCTGGAGCCCGGGGACAAATCAGCCCCAGCATTTT. Translation gives CAWSPGTNQPQHF. This chain connects TRBV30 to TRBJ1-5, with a possible D match to TRBD1 (6 bases). The CDR3 is 13 amino acids. Trimming stripped 3 bases from V and 4 bases from J, with 10 bases between. Germline V gene data show CDR1 as GTSNPN and CDR2 as SVGIG (reference sequence).

In its sample, this clonotype ranks as medium-sized (0.01 to 0.1%). The chain couples TRBV29-1 to TRBJ2-7; D perhaps matches TRBD1 (6 bases). The V end lost 5 bases, the J end lost 3 bases, and 11 bases lay between the germline ends. Germline V lookup: CDR1 SQVTM, CDR2 ANQGSEA. The CDR3 is 12 amino acids. The CDR3 here is CSVLQGNYEQYF. DNA of the CDR3: TGCAGCGTTCTCCAGGGGAACTACGAGCAGTACTTC.

This clonotype came up many times. V gene TRBV3-1 combines with J gene TRBJ2-7, with TRBD2 matching over 8 bases. CDR1 and CDR2 (germline): LGHDT, YNNKEL (reference sequence). J lost 2 bases, V lost 0 bases, and 3 bases had no gene match. This CDR3 is 15 amino acids long. CDR3 DNA: TGTGCCAGCAGCCAAGATGTCGGGAGGGCCTACGAGCAGTACTTC. Amino acids: CASSQDVGRAYEQYF.

By its share, this clonotype is medium-sized. The V gene is TRBV24-1, the J gene TRBJ2-1; 10 nucleotides align to TRBD2. The CDR3 totals 15 residues. Germline V CDR1 and CDR2: KGHDR, SFDVKD. With 5 bases clipped from V and 6 bases from J, the junction kept 6 bases outside the gene matches. CDR3 sequence: CATSVLGLAANEQFF. In DNA form, the CDR3 reads TGTGCCACCAGTGTCCTCGGACTAGCGGCCAATGAGCAGTTCTTC.

This clonotype was detected many times. The V gene is TRBV5-6, the J gene TRBJ1-5; no reliable D call. The ends were cut back, 4 bases at V and 0 bases at J, with 14 bases in the middle. CDR3 length equals 16 residues. Germline CDR1 reads SGHDT; CDR2 reads YYEEEE. The CDR3 is CASSTFARNSNQPQHF. The CDR3 bases are TGTGCCAGCAGCACATTTGCCCGGAATAGCAATCAGCCCCAGCATTTT.

This clonotype was picked up a small number of times. This sequence joins TRBV12-3 or TRBV12-4 and TRBJ1-2; TRBD1 matches 8 bases. V lost 5 bases and J lost 12; bases outside the gene matches: 14. The CDR3 has 14 residues. The DNA for the CDR3 is TGTGCCAGCAGTATTGACAGGGGTGAATACGGCGACACCTTC. Translation: CASSIDRGEYGDTF.